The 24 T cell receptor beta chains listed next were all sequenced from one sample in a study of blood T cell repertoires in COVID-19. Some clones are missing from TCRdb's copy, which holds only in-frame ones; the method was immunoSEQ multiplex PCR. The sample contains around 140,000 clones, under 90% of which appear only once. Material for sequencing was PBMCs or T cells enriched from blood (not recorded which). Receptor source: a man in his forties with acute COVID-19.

The chain's CDR3 is CASSPRQGMSPLHF. The CDR3 bases are TGTGCCAGCAGTCCGCGACAGGGTATGTCACCCCTCCACTTT. This chain links TRBV3-1 (or the pseudogene TRBV3-2) with TRBJ1-6; 7 bases agree with TRBD1. This CDR3 has 14 residues. CDR1 LGHDT and CDR2 YNNKEL come from the germline V gene (reference sequence). Losses at the gene ends were 6 bases for V and 10 bases for J; bases not matched to a gene: 9.

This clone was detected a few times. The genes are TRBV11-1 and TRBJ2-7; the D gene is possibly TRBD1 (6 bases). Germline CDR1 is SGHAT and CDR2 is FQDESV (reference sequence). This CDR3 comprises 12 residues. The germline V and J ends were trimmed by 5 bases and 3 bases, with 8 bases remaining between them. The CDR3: CASSPGDYEQYF. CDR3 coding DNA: TGTGCCAGCAGCCCAGGGGACTACGAGCAGTACTTC.

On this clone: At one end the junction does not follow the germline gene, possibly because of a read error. The CDR3 is CASSPHSSGGAGTQYF. CDR3 DNA: TGTGCTAGCAGCCCTCATTCTAGCGGGGGGGCAGGGACCCAGTACTTC. V and J are TRBV7-7 and TRBJ2-5; TRBD2 agrees at 12 bases. The CDR3 loop spans 16 amino acids. Germline-derived CDR1 and CDR2 are SSHAT and FNYEAQ (reference sequence). The complete variable domain, with remaining parts taken from reference TRBV7-7 and TRBJ2-5, reads GAGVSQSPRYKVTKRGQDVTLRCDPISSHATLYWYQQALGQGPEFLTYFNYEAQPDKSGLPSDRFSAERPEGSISTLTIQRTEQRDSAMYRCASSPHSSGGAGTQYFGPGTRLLVL.

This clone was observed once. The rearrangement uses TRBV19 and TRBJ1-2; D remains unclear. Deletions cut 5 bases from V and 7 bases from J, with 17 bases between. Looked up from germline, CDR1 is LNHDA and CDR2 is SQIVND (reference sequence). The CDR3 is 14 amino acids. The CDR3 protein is CASSLVGGQVGYTF. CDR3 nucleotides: TGTGCCAGTAGTCTAGTGGGAGGGCAGGTTGGCTACACCTTC. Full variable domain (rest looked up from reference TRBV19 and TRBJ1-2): DGGITQSPKYLFRKEGQNVTLSCEQNLNHDAMYWYRQDPGQGLRLIYYSQIVNDFQKGDIAEGYSVSREKKESFPLTVTSAQKNPTAFYLCASSLVGGQVGYTFGSGTRLTVV.

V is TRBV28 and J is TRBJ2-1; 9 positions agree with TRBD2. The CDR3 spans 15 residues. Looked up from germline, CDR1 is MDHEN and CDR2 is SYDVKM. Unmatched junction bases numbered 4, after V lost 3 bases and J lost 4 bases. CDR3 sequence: CASSLQREAYNEQFF. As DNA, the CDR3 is TGTGCCAGCAGTTTGCAGCGGGAGGCTTACAATGAGCAGTTCTTC.

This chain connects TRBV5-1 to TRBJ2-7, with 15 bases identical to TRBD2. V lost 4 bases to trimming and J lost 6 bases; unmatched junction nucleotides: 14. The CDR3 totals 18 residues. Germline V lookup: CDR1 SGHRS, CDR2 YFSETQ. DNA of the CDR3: TGCGCCAGCAGCAAAGGACTAGCGGGAGGGCCTAATCTTTCCGAGCAGTACTTC. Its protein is CASSKGLAGGPNLSEQYF.

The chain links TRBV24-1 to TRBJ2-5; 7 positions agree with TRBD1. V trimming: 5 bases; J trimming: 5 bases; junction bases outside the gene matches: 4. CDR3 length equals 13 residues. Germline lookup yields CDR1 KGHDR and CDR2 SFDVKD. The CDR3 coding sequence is TGTGCCACCAGTGTCACAGGGGAGGAGACCCAGTACTTC. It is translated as CATSVTGEETQYF.

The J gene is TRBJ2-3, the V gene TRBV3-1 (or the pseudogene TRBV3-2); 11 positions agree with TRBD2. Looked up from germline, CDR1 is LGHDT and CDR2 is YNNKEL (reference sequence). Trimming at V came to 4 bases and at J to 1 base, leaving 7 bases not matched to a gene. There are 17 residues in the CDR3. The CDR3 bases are TGTGCCAGCAGCCCCTTTTTAGCGGGAGGGGGCACAGATACGCAGTATTTT. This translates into CASSPFLAGGGTDTQYF.

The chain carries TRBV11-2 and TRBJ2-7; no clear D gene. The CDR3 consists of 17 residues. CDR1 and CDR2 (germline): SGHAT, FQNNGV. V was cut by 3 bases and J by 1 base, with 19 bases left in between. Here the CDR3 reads CASSFEASGLTSYEQYF. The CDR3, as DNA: TGTGCCAGCAGCTTCGAGGCAAGTGGGTTGACTTCCTACGAGCAGTACTTC.

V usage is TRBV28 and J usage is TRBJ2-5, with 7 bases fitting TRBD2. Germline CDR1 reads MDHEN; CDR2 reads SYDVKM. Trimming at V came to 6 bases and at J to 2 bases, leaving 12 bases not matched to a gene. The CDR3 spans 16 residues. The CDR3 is CASRWGGESNQETQYF. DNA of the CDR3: TGTGCCAGCAGGTGGGGGGGGGAGAGTAATCAAGAGACCCAGTACTTC. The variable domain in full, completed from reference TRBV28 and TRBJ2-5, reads DVKVTQSSRYLVKRTGEKVFLECVQDMDHENMFWYRQDPGLGLRLIYFSYDVKMKEKGDIPEGYSVSREKKERFSLILESASTNQTSMYLCASRWGGESNQETQYFGPGTRLLVL.

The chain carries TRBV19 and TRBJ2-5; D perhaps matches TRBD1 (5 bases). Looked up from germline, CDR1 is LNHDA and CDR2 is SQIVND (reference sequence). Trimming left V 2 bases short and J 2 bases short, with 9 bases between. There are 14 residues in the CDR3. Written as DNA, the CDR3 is TGTGCCAGTAGTATACAGGGCCTACAAGAGACCCAGTACTTC. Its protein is CASSIQGLQETQYF.

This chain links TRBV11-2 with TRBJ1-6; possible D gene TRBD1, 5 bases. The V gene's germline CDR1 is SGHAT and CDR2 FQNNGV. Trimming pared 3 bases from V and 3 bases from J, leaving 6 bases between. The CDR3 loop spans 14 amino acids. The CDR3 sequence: CASSLGGYNSPLHF. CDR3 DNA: TGTGCCAGCAGCTTGGGGGGCTATAATTCACCCCTCCACTTT.

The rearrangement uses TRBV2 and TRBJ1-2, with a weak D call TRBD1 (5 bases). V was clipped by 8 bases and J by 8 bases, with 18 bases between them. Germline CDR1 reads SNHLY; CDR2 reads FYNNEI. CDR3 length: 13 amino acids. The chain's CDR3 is CASVMGQGGGYTF. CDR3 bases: TGTGCCAGCGTCATGGGGCAGGGCGGAGGCTACACCTTC. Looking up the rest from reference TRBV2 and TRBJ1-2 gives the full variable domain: EPEVTQTPSHQVTQMGQEVILRCVPISNHLYFYWYRQILGQKVEFLVSFYNNEISEKSEIFDDQFSVERPDGSNFTLKIRSTKLEDSAMYFCASVMGQGGGYTFGSGTRLTVV.

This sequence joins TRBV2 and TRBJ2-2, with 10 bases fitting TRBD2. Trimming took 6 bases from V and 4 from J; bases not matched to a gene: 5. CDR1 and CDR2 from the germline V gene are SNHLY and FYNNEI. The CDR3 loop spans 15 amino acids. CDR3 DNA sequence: TGTGCCAGCAGCTCCTGGACTAGCGGCACCGGGGAGCTGTTTTTT. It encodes CASSSWTSGTGELFF.

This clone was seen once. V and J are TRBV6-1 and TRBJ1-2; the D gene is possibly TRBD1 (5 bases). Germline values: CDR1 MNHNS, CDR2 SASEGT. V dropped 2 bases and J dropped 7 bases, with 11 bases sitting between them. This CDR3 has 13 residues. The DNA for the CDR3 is TGTGCCAGCAGTGAAACGGGGGAGCGTGGCTACACCTTC. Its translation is CASSETGERGYTF.

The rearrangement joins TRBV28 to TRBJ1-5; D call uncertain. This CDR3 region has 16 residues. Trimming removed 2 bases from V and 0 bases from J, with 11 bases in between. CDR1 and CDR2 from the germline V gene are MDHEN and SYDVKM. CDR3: CASSLGGIYSNQPQHF. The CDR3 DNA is TGTGCCAGCAGTTTAGGCGGAATCTATAGCAATCAGCCCCAGCATTTT.

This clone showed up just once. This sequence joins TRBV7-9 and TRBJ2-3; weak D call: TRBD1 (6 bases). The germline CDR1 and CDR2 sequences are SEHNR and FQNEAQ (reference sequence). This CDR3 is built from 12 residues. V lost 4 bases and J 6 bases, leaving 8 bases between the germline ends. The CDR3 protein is CASSSQGDTQYF. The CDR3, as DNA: TGTGCCAGCAGCTCACAGGGCGATACGCAGTATTTT. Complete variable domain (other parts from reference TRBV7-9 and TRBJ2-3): DTGVSQNPRHKITKRGQNVTFRCDPISEHNRLYWYRQTLGQGPEFLTYFQNEAQLEKSRLLSDRFSAERPKGSFSTLEIQRTEQGDSAMYLCASSSQGDTQYFGPGTRLTVL.

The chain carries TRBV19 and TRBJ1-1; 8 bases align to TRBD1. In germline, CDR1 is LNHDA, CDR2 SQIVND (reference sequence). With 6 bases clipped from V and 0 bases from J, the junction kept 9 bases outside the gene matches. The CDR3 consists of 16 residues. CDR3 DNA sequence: TGTGCCAGTAGCCAAACAGGGGGGCTCATGAACACTGAAGCTTTCTTT. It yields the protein CASSQTGGLMNTEAFF.

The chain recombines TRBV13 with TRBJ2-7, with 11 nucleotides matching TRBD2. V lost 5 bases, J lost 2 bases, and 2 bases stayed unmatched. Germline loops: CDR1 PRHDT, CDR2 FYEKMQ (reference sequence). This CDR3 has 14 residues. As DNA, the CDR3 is TGTGCCAGCAGCCCGGGACTAGCGGCCTACGAGCAGTACTTC. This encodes CASSPGLAAYEQYF.

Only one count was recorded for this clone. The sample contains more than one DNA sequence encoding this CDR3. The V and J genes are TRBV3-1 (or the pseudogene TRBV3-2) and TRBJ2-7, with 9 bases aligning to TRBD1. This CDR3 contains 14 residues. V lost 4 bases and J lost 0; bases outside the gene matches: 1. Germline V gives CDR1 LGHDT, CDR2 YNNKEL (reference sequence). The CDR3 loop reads CASSPGQGSYEQYF. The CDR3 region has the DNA TGTGCCAGCAGCCCGGGACAGGGCTCCTACGAGCAGTACTTC.

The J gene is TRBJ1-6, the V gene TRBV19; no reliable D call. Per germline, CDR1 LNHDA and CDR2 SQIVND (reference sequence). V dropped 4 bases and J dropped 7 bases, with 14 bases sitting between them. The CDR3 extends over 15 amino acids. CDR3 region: CASSTRLNSNSPLHF. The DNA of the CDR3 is TGTGCCAGTAGTACCCGGTTGAATTCCAATTCACCCCTCCACTTT.

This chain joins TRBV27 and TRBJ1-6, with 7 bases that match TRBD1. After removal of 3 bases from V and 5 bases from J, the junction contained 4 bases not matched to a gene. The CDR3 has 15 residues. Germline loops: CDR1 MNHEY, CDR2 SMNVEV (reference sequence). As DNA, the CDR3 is TGTGCCAGCAGTTTTACAGGGGTGGATAATTCACCCCTCCACTTT. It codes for CASSFTGVDNSPLHF.

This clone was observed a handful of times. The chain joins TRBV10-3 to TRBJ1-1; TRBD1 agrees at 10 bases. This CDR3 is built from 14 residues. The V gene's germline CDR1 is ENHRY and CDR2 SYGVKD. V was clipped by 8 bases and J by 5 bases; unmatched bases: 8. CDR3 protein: CAIRDRGSDTEAFF. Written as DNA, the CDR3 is TGTGCCATCCGGGACAGGGGATCGGATACTGAAGCTTTCTTT.

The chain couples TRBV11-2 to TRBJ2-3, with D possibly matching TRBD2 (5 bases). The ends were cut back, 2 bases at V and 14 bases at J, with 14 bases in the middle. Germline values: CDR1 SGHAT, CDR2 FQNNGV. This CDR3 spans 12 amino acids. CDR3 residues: CASSLRTALRYF. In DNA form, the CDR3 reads TGTGCCAGCAGCTTAAGGACTGCCCTTAGGTATTTT.